The rows below give T cell receptor beta chains drawn from one sample of a study of regulatory T cells in long-lasting Graves disease. In TCRdb, the multiplex PCR reads were re-called with MiXCR into one record per CDR3 protein. The sample shows about 540,000 distinct CDR3 sequences, approximately 15% of them seen only once. These records were also assigned to another study, of T cells in Graves' hyperthyroidism and ophthalmopathy.

The source material was peripheral blood mononuclear cells (PBMCs), sampled at new diagnosis, from a patient treated with antithyroid drugs. The receptors here all came from a man aged 25-45 years with Graves disease. The CDR3 runs from the conserved cysteine through the conserved F or W. D genes are given only for firm matches. The size entry is marked missing in some rows and otherwise reads once, few, many or a size class.

clone size | D gene | J gene | V gene | CDR3 protein | CDR3 DNA
many | . | TRBJ1-1 | TRBV19 | CASRRGASEAFF | TGTGCCAGTAGAAGGGGCGCCTCTGAAGCTTTCTTT
many | TRBD1 | TRBJ2-7 | TRBV4-1 | CASRQGAGEQYF | TGCGCCAGCAGACAGGGGGCGGGGGAGCAGTACTTC
. | TRBD2 | TRBJ2-3 | TRBV3-1 | CASSPPTGLAGGAGDTQYF | TGTGCCAGCAGCCCACCGACGGGACTAGCGGGAGGCGCGGGCGATACGCAGTATTTT
many | TRBD2 | TRBJ2-7 | TRBV12-5 | CASGLVRRERYEQYF | TGTGCTAGTGGTTTGGTACGGCGGGAGAGGTACGAGCAGTACTTC
. | . | TRBJ1-3 | TRBV12-3/TRBV12-4 | CASSFGRARGNTIYF | TGTGCCAGCAGTTTCGGCAGGGCAAGAGGAAACACCATATATTTT
many | . | TRBJ1-4 | TRBV20-1 | CSARTARGSNEKLFF | TGCAGTGCTAGAACCGCCCGGGGGTCTAATGAAAAACTGTTTTTT
. | TRBD2 | TRBJ2-1 | TRBV29-1 | CSVEAGGPEEFF | TGCAGCGTTGAGGCGGGAGGGCCCGAAGAGTTCTTC
. | . | TRBJ2-1 | TRBV6-9 | CASSYGGGSVNEQFF | TGTGCCAGCAGTTACGGGGGCGGGAGCGTCAATGAGCAGTTCTTC
few | . | TRBJ1-5 | TRBV9 | CASSGMEGLNQPQHF | TGTGCCAGCAGCGGCATGGAGGGCCTCAATCAGCCCCAGCATTTT
few | TRBD2 | TRBJ2-2 | TRBV9 | CASSPGLALNTGELFF | TGTGCCAGCAGCCCAGGACTAGCGCTGAACACCGGGGAGCTGTTTTTT
many | . | TRBJ1-1 | TRBV20-1 | CSATLGGLNTEAFF | TGCAGTGCCACCCTAGGGGGGTTAAACACTGAAGCTTTCTTT